These 4 T cell receptor beta chains came from one sample sequenced in a study of PD-1 blockade in mismatch repair-deficient tumors. The method was immunoSEQ multiplex PCR; TCRdb's version includes in-frame clones alone and lacks a portion of them. Found here are approximately 23,000 clones, approximately 84% of them singletons; the top ten hold 2.5% to 3%. The sample here was PBMCs, taken before pembrolizumab treatment. Receptor source: an adult with mismatch repair-deficient cancer.

The chain couples TRBV6-5 to TRBJ1-4; D perhaps matches TRBD1 (5 bases). Trimming left V 2 bases short and J 0 bases short, with 7 bases between. The CDR3 spans 15 residues. Germline CDR1 reads MNHEY; CDR2 reads SVGAGI. The CDR3 sequence: CASSYRGSTNEKLFF. The CDR3 DNA follows: TGTGCCAGCAGTTACCGGGGGTCAACTAATGAAAAACTGTTTTTT.

The genes are TRBV19 and TRBJ2-1; no firm D call. V lost 5 bases and J lost 4, with 6 bases in between. The CDR3 runs 12 residues. CDR1 is LNHDA, CDR2 SQIVND, per germline (reference sequence). This CDR3 reads CASSAGYNEQFF. CDR3 nucleotide sequence: TGTGCCAGTAGTGCAGGTTACAATGAGCAGTTCTTC.

The rearrangement uses TRBV28 and TRBJ2-5, with 14 bases that match TRBD2. This CDR3 contains 20 residues. From germline, CDR1 is MDHEN and CDR2 SYDVKM. Losses at the gene ends were 5 bases for V and 3 bases for J; bases not matched to a gene: 17. The CDR3 is CASSQPGTSGRIREEETQYF. CDR3 bases: TGTGCCAGCAGTCAGCCGGGGACTAGCGGGAGAATACGTGAGGAAGAGACCCAGTACTTC.

The V call is TRBV2, the J call TRBJ2-7; D is perhaps TRBD2 (6 bases). The CDR3 contains 15 residues. With 1 base removed from V and 2 bases from J, the gap between germline ends came to 12 bases. Germline CDR1 reads SNHLY; CDR2 reads FYNNEI. CDR3 sequence (DNA): TGTGCCAGCAGTGAAGGAGTGACTAGACCCTACGAGCAGTACTTC. Translated: CASSEGVTRPYEQYF.